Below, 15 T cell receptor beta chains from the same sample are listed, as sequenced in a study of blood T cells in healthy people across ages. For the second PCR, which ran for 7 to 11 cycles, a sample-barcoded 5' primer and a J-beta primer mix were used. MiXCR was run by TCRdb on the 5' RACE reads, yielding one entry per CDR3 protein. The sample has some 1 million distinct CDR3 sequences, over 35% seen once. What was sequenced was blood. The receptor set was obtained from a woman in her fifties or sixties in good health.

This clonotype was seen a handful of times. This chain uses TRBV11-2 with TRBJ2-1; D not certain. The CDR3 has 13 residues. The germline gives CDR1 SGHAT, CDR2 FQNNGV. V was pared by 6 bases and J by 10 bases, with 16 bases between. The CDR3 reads CASRAQLGSEQFF. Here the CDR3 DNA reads TGTGCCAGCAGGGCCCAGCTAGGGTCCGAGCAGTTCTTC.

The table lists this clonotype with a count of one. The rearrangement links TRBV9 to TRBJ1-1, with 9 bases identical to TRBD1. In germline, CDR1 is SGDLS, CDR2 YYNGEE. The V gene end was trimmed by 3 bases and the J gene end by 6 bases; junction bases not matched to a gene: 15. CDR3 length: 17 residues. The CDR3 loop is CASSARQGGYSGSEAFF. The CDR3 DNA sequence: TGTGCCAGCAGCGCCCGACAGGGGGGGTATAGCGGGTCTGAAGCTTTCTTT.

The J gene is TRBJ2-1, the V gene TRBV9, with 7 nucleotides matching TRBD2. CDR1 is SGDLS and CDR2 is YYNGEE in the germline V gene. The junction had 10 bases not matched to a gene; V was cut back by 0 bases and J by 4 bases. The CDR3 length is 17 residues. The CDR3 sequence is CASSVDPAGEGYNEQFF. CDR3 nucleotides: TGTGCCAGCAGCGTAGACCCTGCGGGAGAAGGGTACAATGAGCAGTTCTTC.

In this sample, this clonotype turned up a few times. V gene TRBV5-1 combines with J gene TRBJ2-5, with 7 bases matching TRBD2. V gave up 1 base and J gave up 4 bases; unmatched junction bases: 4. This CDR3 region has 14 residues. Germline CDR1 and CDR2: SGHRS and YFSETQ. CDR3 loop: CASSLREEGETQYF. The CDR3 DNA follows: TGCGCCAGCAGCTTGCGGGAGGAGGGAGAGACCCAGTACTTC. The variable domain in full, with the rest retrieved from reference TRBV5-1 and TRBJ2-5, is KAGVTQTPRYLIKTRGQQVTLSCSPISGHRSVSWYQQTPGQGLQFLFEYFSETQRNKGNFPGRFSGRQFSNSRSEMNVSTLELGDSALYLCASSLREEGETQYFGPGTRLLVL.

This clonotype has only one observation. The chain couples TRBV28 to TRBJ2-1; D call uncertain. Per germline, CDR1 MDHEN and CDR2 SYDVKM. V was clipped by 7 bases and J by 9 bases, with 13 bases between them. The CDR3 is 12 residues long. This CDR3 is CASTHGNTEQFF. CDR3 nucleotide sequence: TGTGCCAGCACCCACGGTAATACTGAGCAGTTCTTC.

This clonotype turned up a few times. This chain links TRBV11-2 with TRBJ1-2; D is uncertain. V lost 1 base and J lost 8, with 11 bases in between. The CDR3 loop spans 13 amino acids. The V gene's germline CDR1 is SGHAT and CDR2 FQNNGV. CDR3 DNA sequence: TGTGCCAGCAGCTTAGTCCAGGCTCGGGGCTACACCTTC. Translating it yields CASSLVQARGYTF.

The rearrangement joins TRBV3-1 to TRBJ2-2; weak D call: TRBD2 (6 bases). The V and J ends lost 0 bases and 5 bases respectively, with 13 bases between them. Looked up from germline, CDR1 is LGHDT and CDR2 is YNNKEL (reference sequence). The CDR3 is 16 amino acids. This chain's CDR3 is CASSQEGGRGTGELFF. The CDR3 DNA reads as TGTGCCAGCAGCCAAGAGGGGGGACGGGGAACCGGGGAGCTGTTTTTT.

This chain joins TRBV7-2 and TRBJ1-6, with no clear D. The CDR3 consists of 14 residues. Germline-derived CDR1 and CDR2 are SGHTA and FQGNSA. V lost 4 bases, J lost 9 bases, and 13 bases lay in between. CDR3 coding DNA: TGTGCCAGCAGCTCCAGGCCCCAAGGTTCACCCCTCCACTTT. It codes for CASSSRPQGSPLHF.

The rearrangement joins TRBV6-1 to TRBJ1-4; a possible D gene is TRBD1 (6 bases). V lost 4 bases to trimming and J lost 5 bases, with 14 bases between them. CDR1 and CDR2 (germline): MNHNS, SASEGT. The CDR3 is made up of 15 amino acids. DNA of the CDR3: TGTGCCAGCAGTGCCTTAAGGGGGACAAATGAAAAACTGTTTTTT. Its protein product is CASSALRGTNEKLFF.

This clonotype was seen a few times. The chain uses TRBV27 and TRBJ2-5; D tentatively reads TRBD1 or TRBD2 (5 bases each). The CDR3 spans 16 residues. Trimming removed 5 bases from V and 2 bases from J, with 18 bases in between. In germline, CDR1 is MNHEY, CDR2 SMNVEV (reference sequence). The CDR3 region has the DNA TGTGCCAGCAGTCCTTTGTCAGGGAGAGGACAAGAGACCCAGTACTTC. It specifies CASSPLSGRGQETQYF.

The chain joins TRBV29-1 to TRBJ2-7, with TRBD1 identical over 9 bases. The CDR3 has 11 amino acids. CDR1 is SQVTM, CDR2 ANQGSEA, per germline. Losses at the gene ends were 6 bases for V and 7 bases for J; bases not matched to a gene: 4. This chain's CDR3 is CSVETGGEQYF. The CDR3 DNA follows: TGCAGCGTCGAGACAGGGGGTGAGCAGTACTTC.

CDR3 in amino acids: CASSPRTSGMSDTQYF. The CDR3 DNA follows: TGTGCCAGCAGCCCTCGGACTAGCGGGATGTCAGATACGCAGTATTTT. This rearrangement joins TRBV9 to TRBJ2-3; 12 bases match TRBD2. V was pared by 4 bases and J by 4 bases, with 7 bases of the junction left unmatched. Per germline, CDR1 SGDLS and CDR2 YYNGEE. This CDR3 spans 16 amino acids.

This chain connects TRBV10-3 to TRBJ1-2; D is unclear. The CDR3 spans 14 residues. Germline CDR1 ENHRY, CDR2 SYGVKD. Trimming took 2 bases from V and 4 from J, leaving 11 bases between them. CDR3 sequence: CAISEDGESYGYTF. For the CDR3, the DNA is TGTGCCATCAGTGAGGACGGAGAGAGCTATGGCTACACCTTC.

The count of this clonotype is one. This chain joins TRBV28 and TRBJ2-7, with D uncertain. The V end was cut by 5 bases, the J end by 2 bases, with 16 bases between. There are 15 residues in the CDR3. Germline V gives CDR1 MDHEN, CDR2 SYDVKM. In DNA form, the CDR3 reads TGTGCCAGCAGTGCAATTTCCCGGGCAGCCTACGAGCAGTACTTC. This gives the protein CASSAISRAAYEQYF. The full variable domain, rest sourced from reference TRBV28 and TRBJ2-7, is DVKVTQSSRYLVKRTGEKVFLECVQDMDHENMFWYRQDPGLGLRLIYFSYDVKMKEKGDIPEGYSVSREKKERFSLILESASTNQTSMYLCASSAISRAAYEQYFGPGTRLTVT.

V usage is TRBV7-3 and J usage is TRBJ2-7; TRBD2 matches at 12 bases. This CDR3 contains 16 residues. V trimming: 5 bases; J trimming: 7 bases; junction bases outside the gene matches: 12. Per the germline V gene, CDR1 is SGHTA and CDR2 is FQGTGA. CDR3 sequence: CASSPSGLAGRNEQYF. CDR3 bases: TGTGCCAGCAGCCCGTCCGGACTAGCGGGACGGAATGAGCAGTACTTC.